The rows below give T cell receptor beta chains drawn from one sample of a study of T cells in Graves' hyperthyroidism and ophthalmopathy. One entry per CDR3 protein, called by TCRdb with MiXCR from the multiplex PCR reads. The data contain fewer than 350,000 distinct CDR3 sequences, roughly 13% of them singletons. The sample consisted of blood. These receptors were taken from a woman aged 40 to 50 with Graves' hyperthyroidism. Each CDR3 is given with its conserved first and last residue. A D gene is named only where the DNA matches it firmly. Clone size is shown for a subset of rows, as once, few, many or a class of expanded clone.

many,TRBJ2-4,TRBV3-1,NA,CASSQRGGNIQYF,TGTGCCAGCAGCCAACGCGGCGGGAACATTCAGTACTTC
NA,TRBJ2-1,TRBV11-2,NA,CASSLLAGYRNEQFF,TGTGCCAGCAGCTTACTGGCGGGATATCGGAATGAGCAGTTCTTC
many,TRBJ2-5,TRBV12-3/TRBV12-4,TRBD2,CASSLDWELAGVETQYF,TGTGCCAGCAGTTTGGACTGGGAGCTAGCGGGAGTGGAGACCCAGTACTTC
many,TRBJ1-2,TRBV15,NA,CATSRDQGPRYGYTF,TGTGCCACCAGCAGAGATCAGGGCCCTCGCTATGGCTACACCTTC
NA,TRBJ2-1,TRBV19,TRBD1,CATKTGFNEQFF,TGTGCCACCAAGACAGGGTTCAATGAGCAGTTCTTC
many,TRBJ2-1,TRBV20-1,NA,CSARDIDEQFF,TGCAGTGCTAGAGATATAGATGAGCAGTTCTTC
many,TRBJ2-3,TRBV7-3,NA,CASSPLGRSTDTQYF,TGTGCCAGCAGCCCCCTGGGCAGAAGCACAGATACGCAGTATTTT
many,TRBJ2-7,TRBV27,NA,CASSDSHYEQYF,TGTGCCAGCAGTGACTCCCACTACGAGCAGTACTTC
few,TRBJ2-1,TRBV10-3,NA,CAISEAGIGANEQFF,TGTGCCATCAGTGAGGCTGGAATCGGAGCCAATGAGCAGTTCTTC
many,TRBJ2-1,TRBV7-2,NA,CASSLTYEQFF,TGTGCCAGCAGCTTAACCTATGAGCAGTTCTTC
many,TRBJ1-5,TRBV5-6,TRBD1,CASSHGTVSNQPQHF,TGTGCCAGCAGCCACGGGACAGTAAGCAATCAGCCCCAGCATTTT
many,TRBJ1-1,TRBV27,NA,CASSLLAGNTEAFF,TGTGCCAGCAGTTTATTAGCCGGGAACACTGAAGCTTTCTTT
few,TRBJ2-3,TRBV5-8,TRBD2,CASSLVLAGVRDTQYF,TGTGCCAGCAGCTTGGTACTTGCGGGAGTGAGGGATACGCAGTATTTT
many,TRBJ1-4,TRBV6-1,TRBD1,CASSWDRGGEKLFF,TGTGCCAGCAGCTGGGACAGGGGAGGGGAAAAACTGTTTTTT
few,TRBJ2-5,TRBV18,NA,CASSPFNEETQYF,TGTGCCAGCTCACCATTCAACGAAGAGACCCAGTACTTC
many,TRBJ2-5,TRBV29-1,NA,CSVDGQETQYF,TGCAGCGTTGACGGACAAGAGACCCAGTACTTC
many,TRBJ1-5,TRBV6-1,NA,CASRDYRNPNQPQHF,TGTGCCAGCAGGGACTACAGGAACCCCAATCAGCCCCAGCATTTT
NA,TRBJ2-6,TRBV3-1,TRBD2,CASSQGGLAESSGANVLTF,TGTGCCAGCAGCCAAGGAGGACTAGCGGAAAGCTCTGGGGCCAACGTCCTGACTTTC
many,TRBJ2-7,TRBV5-1,NA,CASAGSSNFEQYF,TGCGCCAGTGCAGGATCCTCGAACTTCGAGCAGTACTTC
NA,TRBJ1-2,TRBV15,TRBD1,CATSRDREGGYTF,TGTGCCACCAGCAGGGACAGGGAGGGTGGCTACACCTTC
many,TRBJ2-1,TRBV6-1,NA,CASSEMGQSYNEQFF,TGTGCCAGCAGTGAAATGGGACAATCCTACAATGAGCAGTTCTTC
many,TRBJ2-5,TRBV2,NA,CASNAPSAGQETQYF,TGTGCCAGCAATGCCCCTAGCGCGGGACAGGAGACCCAGTACTTC
NA,TRBJ1-5,TRBV6-1,NA,CASSESIDQPQHF,TGTGCCAGCAGTGAATCCATCGATCAGCCCCAGCATTTT
NA,TRBJ1-2,TRBV20-1,NA,CSARDRGERGYGYTF,TGCAGTGCTAGAGATAGAGGGGAGCGGGGCTATGGCTACACCTTC